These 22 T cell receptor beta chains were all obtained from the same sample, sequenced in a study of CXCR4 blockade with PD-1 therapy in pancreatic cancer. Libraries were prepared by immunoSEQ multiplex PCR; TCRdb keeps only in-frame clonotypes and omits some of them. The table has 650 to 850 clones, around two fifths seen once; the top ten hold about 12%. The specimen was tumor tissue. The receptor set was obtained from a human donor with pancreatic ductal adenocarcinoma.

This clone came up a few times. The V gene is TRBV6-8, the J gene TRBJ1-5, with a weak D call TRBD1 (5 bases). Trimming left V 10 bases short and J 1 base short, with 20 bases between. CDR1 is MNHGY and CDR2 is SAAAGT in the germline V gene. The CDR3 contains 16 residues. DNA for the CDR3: TGTGCCACCAGATTAGCCGGGACCGAGAGCAATCAGCCCCAGCATTTT. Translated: CATRLAGTESNQPQHF.

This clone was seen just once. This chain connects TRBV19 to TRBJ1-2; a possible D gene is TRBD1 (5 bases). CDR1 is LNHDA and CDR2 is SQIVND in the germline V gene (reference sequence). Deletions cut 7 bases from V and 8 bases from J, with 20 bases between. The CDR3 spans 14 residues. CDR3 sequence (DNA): TGTGCCAGTACCATCCGGGACGGACTATTGGGCTACACCTTC. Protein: CASTIRDGLLGYTF.

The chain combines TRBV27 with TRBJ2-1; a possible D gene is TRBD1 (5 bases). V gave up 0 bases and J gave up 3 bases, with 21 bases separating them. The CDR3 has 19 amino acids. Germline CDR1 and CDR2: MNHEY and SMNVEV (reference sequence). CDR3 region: CASSLSQGEFRPSYNEQFF. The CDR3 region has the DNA TGTGCCAGCAGTTTATCCCAGGGTGAGTTCAGGCCCAGCTACAATGAGCAGTTCTTC.

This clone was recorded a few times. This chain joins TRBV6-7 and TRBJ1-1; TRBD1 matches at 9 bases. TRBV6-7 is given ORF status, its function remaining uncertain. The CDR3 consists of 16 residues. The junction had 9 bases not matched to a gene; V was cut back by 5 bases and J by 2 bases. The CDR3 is CASSPHRGHLNTEAFF. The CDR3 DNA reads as TGTGCCAGCAGTCCCCACAGGGGGCATCTAAACACTGAAGCTTTCTTT.

This CDR3 is CASSLPCPVLPYEQYF. The DNA of the CDR3 is TGTGCCAGTAGTCTGCCTTGTCCCGTGCTCCCCTACGAGCAGTACTTC. The chain carries TRBV19 and TRBJ2-7; D gene ambiguous. This CDR3 comprises 16 residues. The V end was cut by 5 bases, the J end by 2 bases, with 19 bases between. Per germline, CDR1 LNHDA and CDR2 SQIVND (reference sequence). Full variable domain (outside the CDR3, taken from reference TRBV19 and TRBJ2-7): DGGITQSPKYLFRKEGQNVTLSCEQNLNHDAMYWYRQDPGQGLRLIYYSQIVNDFQKGDIAEGYSVSREKKESFPLTVTSAQKNPTAFYLCASSLPCPVLPYEQYFGPGTRLTVT.

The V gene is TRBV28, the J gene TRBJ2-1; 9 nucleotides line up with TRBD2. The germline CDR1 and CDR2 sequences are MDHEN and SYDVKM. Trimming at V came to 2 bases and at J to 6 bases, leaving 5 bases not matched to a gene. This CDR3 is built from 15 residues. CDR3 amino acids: CASSLVVAGANEQFF. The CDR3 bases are TGTGCCAGCAGTTTAGTCGTAGCGGGAGCCAATGAGCAGTTCTTC.

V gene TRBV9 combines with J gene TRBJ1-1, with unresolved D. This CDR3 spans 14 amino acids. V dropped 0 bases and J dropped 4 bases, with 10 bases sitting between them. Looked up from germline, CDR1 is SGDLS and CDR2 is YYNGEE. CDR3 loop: CASSVGEGVTEAFF. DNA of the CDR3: TGTGCCAGCAGCGTAGGGGAGGGAGTCACTGAAGCTTTCTTT. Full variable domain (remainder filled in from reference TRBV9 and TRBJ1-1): DSGVTQTPKHLITATGQRVTLRCSPRSGDLSVYWYQQSLDQGLQFLIQYYNGEERAKGNILERFSAQQFPDLHSELNLSSLELGDSALYFCASSVGEGVTEAFFGQGTRLTVV.

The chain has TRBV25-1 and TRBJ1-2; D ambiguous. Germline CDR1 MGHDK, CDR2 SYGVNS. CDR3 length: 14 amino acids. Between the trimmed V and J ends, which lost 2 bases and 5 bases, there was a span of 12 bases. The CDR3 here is CASSEEGWSYGYTF. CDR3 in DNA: TGTGCCAGCAGTGAAGAGGGTTGGAGTTATGGCTACACCTTC.

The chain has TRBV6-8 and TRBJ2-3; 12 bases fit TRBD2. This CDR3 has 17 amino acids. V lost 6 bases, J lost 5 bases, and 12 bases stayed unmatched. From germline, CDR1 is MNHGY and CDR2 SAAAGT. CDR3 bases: TGTGCCAGCAGCCGTACATCGGCTAGCGGGGGGGTAGATACGCAGTATTTT. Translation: CASSRTSASGGVDTQYF.

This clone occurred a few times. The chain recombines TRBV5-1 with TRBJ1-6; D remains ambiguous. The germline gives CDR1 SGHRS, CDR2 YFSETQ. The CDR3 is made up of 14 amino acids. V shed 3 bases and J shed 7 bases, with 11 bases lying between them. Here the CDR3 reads CASSWGSNNSPLHF. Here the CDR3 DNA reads TGCGCCAGCAGCTGGGGATCCAACAATTCACCCCTCCACTTT.

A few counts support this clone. The CDR3 nucleotides are TGTGCCAGCACTCGAGCGGGAGGACCAAACAATGAGCAGTTCTTC. Protein product: CASTRAGGPNNEQFF. This rearrangement joins TRBV6-8 to TRBJ2-1; 9 nucleotides align to TRBD2. This CDR3 comprises 15 residues. Germline V CDR1 and CDR2: MNHGY, SAAAGT. V lost 7 bases and J lost 5; bases outside the gene matches: 9.

As DNA, the CDR3 is TGTGCCAGCAGTCTAGCGGGAGGGCCCTACGAGCAGTACTTC. Translation: CASSLAGGPYEQYF. The V call is TRBV28, the J call TRBJ2-7; 12 nucleotides agree with TRBD2. Germline CDR1 and CDR2: MDHEN and SYDVKM. The V segment lost 5 bases and the J segment 2 bases; nucleotides outside the gene matches: 1. The CDR3 is 14 residues long.

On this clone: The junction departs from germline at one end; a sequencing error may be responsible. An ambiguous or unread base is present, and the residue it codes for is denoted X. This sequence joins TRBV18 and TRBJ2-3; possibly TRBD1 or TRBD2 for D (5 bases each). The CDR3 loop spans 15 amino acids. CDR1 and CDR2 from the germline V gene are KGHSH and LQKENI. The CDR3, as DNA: TGTGCCAGCTCACCGATGCCCCGGGGCACAGATAYGCAGTATTTT. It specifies CASSPMPRGTDXQYF.

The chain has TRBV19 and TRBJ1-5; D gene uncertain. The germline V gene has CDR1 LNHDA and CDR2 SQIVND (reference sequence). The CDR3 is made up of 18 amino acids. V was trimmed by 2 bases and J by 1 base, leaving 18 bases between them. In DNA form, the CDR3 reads TGTGCCAGTAGTATACGTCCGATTTCCTGGGGAAGCAATCAGCCCCAGCATTTT. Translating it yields CASSIRPISWGSNQPQHF.

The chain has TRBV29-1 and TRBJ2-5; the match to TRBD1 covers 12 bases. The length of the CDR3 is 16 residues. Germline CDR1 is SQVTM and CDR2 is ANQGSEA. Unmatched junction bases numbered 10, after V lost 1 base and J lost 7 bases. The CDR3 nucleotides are TGCAGCGTTGAAGCTCTTCGGGACAGGGGGCCCCTGACCCAGTACTTC. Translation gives CSVEALRDRGPLTQYF.

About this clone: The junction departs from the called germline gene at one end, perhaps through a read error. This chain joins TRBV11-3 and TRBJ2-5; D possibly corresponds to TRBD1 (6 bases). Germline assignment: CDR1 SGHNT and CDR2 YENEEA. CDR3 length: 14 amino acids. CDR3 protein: CACSLGTIRETQYF. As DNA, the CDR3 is TGTGCCTGCAGCCTCGGGACAATCCGCGAGACCCAGTACTTC.

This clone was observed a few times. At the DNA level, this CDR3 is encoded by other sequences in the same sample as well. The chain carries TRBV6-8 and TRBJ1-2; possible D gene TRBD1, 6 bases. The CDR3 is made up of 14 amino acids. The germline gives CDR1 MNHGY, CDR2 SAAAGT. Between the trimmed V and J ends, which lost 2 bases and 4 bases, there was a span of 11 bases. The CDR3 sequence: CASSYGGQPYGYTF. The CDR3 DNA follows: TGTGCCAGCAGTTACGGGGGGCAGCCCTATGGCTACACCTTC.

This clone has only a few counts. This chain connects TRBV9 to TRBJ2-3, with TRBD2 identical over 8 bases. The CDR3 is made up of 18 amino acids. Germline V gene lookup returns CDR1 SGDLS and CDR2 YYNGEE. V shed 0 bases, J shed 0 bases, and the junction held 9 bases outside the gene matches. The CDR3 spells CASSVVFGGGPSTDTQYF. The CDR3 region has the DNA TGTGCCAGCAGCGTAGTGTTTGGCGGGGGGCCAAGCACAGATACGCAGTATTTT. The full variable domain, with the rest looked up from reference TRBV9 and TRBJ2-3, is DSGVTQTPKHLITATGQRVTLRCSPRSGDLSVYWYQQSLDQGLQFLIQYYNGEERAKGNILERFSAQQFPDLHSELNLSSLELGDSALYFCASSVVFGGGPSTDTQYFGPGTRLTVL.

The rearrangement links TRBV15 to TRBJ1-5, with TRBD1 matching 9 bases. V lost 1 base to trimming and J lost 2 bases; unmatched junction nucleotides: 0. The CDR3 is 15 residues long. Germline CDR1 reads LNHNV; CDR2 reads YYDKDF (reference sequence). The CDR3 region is CATSRGDRGNQPQHF. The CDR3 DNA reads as TGTGCCACCAGCAGAGGGGACAGGGGCAATCAGCCCCAGCATTTT.

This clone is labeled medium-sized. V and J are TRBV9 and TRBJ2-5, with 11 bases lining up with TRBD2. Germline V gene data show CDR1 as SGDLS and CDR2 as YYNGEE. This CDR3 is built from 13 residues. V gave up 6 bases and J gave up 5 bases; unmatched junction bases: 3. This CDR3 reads CASNLAGGETQYF. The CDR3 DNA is TGTGCCAGCAACCTAGCGGGGGGTGAGACCCAGTACTTC.

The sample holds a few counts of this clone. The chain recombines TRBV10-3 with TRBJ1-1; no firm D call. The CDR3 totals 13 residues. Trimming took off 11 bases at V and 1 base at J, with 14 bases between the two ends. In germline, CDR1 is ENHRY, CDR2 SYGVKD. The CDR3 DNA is TGTGCCGGTCAGGACGGTCAGAACACTGAAGCTTTCTTT. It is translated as CAGQDGQNTEAFF.

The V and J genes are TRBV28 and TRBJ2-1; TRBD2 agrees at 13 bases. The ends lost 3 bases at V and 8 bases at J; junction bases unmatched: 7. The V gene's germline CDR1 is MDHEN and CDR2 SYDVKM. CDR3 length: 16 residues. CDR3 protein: CASSFRTSGSKYEQFF. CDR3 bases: TGTGCCAGCAGTTTTAGGACTAGCGGGAGTAAGTATGAGCAGTTCTTC. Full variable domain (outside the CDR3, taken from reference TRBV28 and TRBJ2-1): DVKVTQSSRYLVKRTGEKVFLECVQDMDHENMFWYRQDPGLGLRLIYFSYDVKMKEKGDIPEGYSVSREKKERFSLILESASTNQTSMYLCASSFRTSGSKYEQFFGPGTRLTVL.